The present T cell receptor (beta chain) was sequenced within a study of T cell clonotyping in hematopoietic cell transplantation. Clones were read by immunoSEQ multiplex PCR, and TCRdb kept only the in-frame ones, dropping some. The sample lists approximately 8,700 clones; 85% were seen once. CDR3 length equals 14 residues. V lost 7 bases and J 1 base, leaving 16 bases between the germline ends. CDR1 is GTSNPN, CDR2 SVGIG, per germline (reference sequence). The source is a female patient in her thirties or forties who had an allogeneic stem cell transplant, so the T cells may come from the graft donor. Some clones in this sample may be carry-over from other donors' samples. This specimen was PBMCs, taken 180 days after allogeneic stem cell transplant. The chain recombines TRBV30 with TRBJ1-1; D might be TRBD1 (5 bases). CDR3 DNA: TGTGCCTCCGCAAAGCTAACAGGGAACACTGAAGCTTTCTTT. Its protein product is CASAKLTGNTEAFF.